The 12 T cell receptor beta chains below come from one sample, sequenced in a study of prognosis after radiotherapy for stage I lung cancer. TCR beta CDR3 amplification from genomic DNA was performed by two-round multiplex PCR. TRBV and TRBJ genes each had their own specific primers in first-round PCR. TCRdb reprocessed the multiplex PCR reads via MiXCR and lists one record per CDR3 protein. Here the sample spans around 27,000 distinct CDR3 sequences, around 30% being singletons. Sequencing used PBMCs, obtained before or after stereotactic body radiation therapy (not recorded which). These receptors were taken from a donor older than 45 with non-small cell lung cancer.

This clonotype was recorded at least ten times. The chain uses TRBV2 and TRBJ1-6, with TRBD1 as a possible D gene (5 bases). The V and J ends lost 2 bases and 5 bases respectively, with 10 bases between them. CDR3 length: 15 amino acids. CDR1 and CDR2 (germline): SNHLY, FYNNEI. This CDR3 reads CASSERQGHNSPLHF. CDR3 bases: TGTGCCAGCAGTGAACGGCAGGGACATAATTCACCCCTCCACTTT.

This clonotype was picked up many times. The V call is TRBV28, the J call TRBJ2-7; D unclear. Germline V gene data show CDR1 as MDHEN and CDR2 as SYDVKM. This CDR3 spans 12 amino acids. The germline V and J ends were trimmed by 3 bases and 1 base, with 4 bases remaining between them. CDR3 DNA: TGTGCCAGCAGTTTTGAGTCCTACGAGCAGTACTTC. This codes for CASSFESYEQYF.

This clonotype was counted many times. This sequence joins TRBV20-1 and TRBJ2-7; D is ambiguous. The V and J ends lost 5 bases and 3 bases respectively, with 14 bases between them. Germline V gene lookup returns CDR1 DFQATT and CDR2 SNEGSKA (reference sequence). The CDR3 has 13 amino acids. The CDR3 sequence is CSAPPPVDYEQYF. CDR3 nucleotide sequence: TGCAGTGCTCCCCCCCCCGTCGACTACGAGCAGTACTTC.

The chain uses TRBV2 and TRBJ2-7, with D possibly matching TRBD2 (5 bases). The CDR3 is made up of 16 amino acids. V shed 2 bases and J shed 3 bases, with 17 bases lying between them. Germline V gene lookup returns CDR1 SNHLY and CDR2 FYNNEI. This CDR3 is CASSETTTTPFYEQYF. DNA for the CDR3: TGTGCCAGCAGTGAAACGACGACTACCCCATTCTACGAGCAGTACTTC.

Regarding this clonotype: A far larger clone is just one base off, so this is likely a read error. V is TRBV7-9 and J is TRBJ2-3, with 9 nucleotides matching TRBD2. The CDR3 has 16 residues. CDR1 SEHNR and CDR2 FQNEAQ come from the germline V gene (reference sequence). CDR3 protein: CASSLVAGGVRDKQYF. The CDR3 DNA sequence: TGTGCCAGCAGCTTAGTTGCGGGAGGGGTAAGAGATAAGCAGTATTTT.

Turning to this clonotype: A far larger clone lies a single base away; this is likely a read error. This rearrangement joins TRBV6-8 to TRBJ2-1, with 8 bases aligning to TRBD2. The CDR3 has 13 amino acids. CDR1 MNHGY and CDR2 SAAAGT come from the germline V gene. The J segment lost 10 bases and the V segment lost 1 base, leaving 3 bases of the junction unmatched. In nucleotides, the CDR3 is TGTGCCAGCAGTTACTTAAGACTAGCGGAGCAGTTCTTC. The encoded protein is CASSYLRLAEQFF.

The chain's CDR3 is CSARYTGRCDTQYF. The CDR3 DNA is TGCAGTGCTAGATATACGGGGAGGTGTGATACGCAGTATTTT. V and J are TRBV20-1 and TRBJ2-3, with TRBD2 as a possible D gene (6 bases). This CDR3 contains 14 residues. Deletions cut 2 bases from V and 6 bases from J, with 15 bases between. Germline V gives CDR1 DFQATT, CDR2 SNEGSKA (reference sequence).

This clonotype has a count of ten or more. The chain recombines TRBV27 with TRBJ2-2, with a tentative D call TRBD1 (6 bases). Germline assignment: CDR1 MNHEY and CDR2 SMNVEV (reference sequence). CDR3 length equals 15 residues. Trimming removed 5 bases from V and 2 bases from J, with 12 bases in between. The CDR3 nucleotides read TGTGCCAGCAGTCCTTGGACAGCCAACACCGGGGAGCTGTTTTTT. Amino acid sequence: CASSPWTANTGELFF.

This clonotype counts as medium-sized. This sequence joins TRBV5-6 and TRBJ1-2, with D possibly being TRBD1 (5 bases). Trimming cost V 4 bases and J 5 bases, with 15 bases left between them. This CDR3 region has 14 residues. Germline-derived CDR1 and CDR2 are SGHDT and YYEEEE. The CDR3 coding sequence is TGTGCCAGCAGCGGGGCCCGGGGGTGGTATGGCTACACCTTC. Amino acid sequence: CASSGARGWYGYTF.

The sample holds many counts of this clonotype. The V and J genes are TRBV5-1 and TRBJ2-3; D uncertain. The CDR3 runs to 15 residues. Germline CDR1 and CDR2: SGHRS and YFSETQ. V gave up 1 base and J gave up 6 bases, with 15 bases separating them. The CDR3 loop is CASSLSDSLGDTQYF. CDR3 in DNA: TGCGCCAGCAGCTTGAGCGACTCGCTAGGGGATACGCAGTATTTT.

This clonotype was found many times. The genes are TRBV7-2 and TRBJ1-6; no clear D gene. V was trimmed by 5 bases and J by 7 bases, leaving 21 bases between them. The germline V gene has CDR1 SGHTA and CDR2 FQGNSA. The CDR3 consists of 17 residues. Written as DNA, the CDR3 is TGTGCCAGCAGCATGCCGCGGCTGAGCAGTTGGAATTCACCCCTCCACTTT. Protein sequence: CASSMPRLSSWNSPLHF. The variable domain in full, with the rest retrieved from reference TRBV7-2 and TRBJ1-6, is GAGVSQSPSNKVTEKGKDVELRCDPISGHTALYWYRQSLGQGLEFLIYFQGNSAPDKSGLPSDRFSAERTGGSVSTLTIQRTQQEDSAVYLCASSMPRLSSWNSPLHFGNGTRLTVT.

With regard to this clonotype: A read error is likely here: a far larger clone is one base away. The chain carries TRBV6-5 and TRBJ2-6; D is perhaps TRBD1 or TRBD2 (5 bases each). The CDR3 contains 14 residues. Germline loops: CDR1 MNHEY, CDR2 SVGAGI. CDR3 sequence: CASRPGSGANVMTF. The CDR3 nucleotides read TGTGCCAGCAGGCCGGGGTCCGGGGCCAACGTCATGACTTTC.